This T cell receptor (beta chain) was observed in a study of cytomegalovirus exposure and HLA in healthy donors. This clone was recorded only once. Method: immunoSEQ multiplex PCR; TCRdb's copy keeps in-frame clones and lacks some. The table records 150,000 to 200,000 clones, 85% to 90% of them present only once. Per the germline V gene, CDR1 is MGHRA and CDR2 is YSYEKL. The V gene lost 3 bases and the J gene lost 8 bases, with 22 bases spanning the gap. The CDR3 is 17 amino acids. This chain links TRBV4-1 with TRBJ1-4, with D maybe TRBD1 (6 bases). The material sequenced was PBMCs. This clonotype originated in a woman aged 18 to 35 in good health and CMV-seropositive. The CDR3: CASSHFAVIQGREKLFF. CDR3 DNA: TGCGCCAGCAGCCACTTTGCTGTGATACAGGGAAGGGAAAAACTGTTTTTT.